Listed below are T cell receptor beta chains from one sample, sequenced in a study of long-term antiretroviral therapy in people with HIV. Here immunoSEQ multiplex PCR was the method, and the copy in TCRdb shows in-frame clones only, minus some. The profile shows about 25,000 clones, about 86% of them singletons. Sequencing was performed on unsorted PBMCs, taken 1.2 years after starting antiretroviral therapy. The receptor source for this set is a man in his forties or fifties with HIV. CDR3s include the opening cysteine and the closing phenylalanine or tryptophan. Fields, in order: V gene, J gene, D gene, clone size, CDR3 DNA, CDR3 protein. D genes are given only for firm matches. Size values are once, few and many counts, or a class for expanded clones, and some rows have none.

>TRBV10-1|TRBJ1-4|TRBD1|NA
TGCGCCAGCAGTGAGGTCAAGGGACAGGGGAAACCAACTAATGAAAAACTGTTTTTT
CASSEVKGQGKPTNEKLFF
>TRBV11-2|TRBJ2-5|NA|NA
TGTGCCAGCAACGATGCGGAGACCCAGTACTTC
CASNDAETQYF
>TRBV5-1|TRBJ2-1|TRBD2|NA
TGCGCCAGCAGCCTGCGGGGAGGTGCGGGGGGATCCTACAATGAGCAGTTCTTC
CASSLRGGAGGSYNEQFF
>TRBV27|TRBJ2-7|NA|NA
TGTGCCAGCAGTCAGCTCCGCCCCTACGAGCAGTACTTC
CASSQLRPYEQYF
>TRBV5-1|TRBJ1-1|NA|NA
TGCGCCAGCCGAGAACCGAGCACTGAAGCTTTCTTT
CASREPSTEAFF
>TRBV7-9|TRBJ2-1|NA|NA
TGTGCCAGCAGCTTGGAGGCCGTTTCCTACAATGAGCAGTTCTTC
CASSLEAVSYNEQFF
>TRBV2|TRBJ1-1|TRBD1|once
TGTGCCAGCACCCAGTACAGGGGGGACACTGAAGCTTTCTTT
CASTQYRGDTEAFF
>TRBV15|TRBJ2-3|TRBD2|NA
TGTGCCACCAGCAGAGAGCTAGCGGGGGGCTCTAGCACAGATACGCAGTATTTT
CATSRELAGGSSTDTQYF
>TRBV20-1|TRBJ1-2|NA|NA
TGCAGTGCTAGTACAGGGAATGGCTACACCTTC
CSASTGNGYTF
>TRBV5-1|TRBJ2-1|TRBD2|NA
TGCGCCAGCAGCTTCGCTCCCGGGACTAGCGATGAGCAGTTCTTC
CASSFAPGTSDEQFF
>TRBV11-1|TRBJ2-1|NA|once
TGTGCCAGCAACCCGGCGGGCAGCTCCTACAATGAGCAGTTCTTC
CASNPAGSSYNEQFF
>TRBV30|TRBJ1-2|NA|few
TGTGCCTGGAGTATAGGGAAGAACGGCTACACCTTC
CAWSIGKNGYTF
>TRBV10-1|TRBJ2-7|TRBD1|NA
TGCGCCAGCCTAGGACAGGGGTACGAGCAGTACTTC
CASLGQGYEQYF
>TRBV7-2|TRBJ1-1|TRBD1|NA
TGTGCCAGCAGCTACGACAGGGGGAACACTGAAGCTTTCTTT
CASSYDRGNTEAFF
>TRBV7-3|TRBJ2-1|TRBD2|few
TGTGCCAGCAGCTTAAGGGAGGGAGCGTTCGGGGGGAGCAATGAGCAGTTCTTC
CASSLREGAFGGSNEQFF
>TRBV28|TRBJ1-1|NA|NA
TGTGCCAGCAGTTCTATTGGGGAGAACACTGAAGCTTTCTTT
CASSSIGENTEAFF
>TRBV6-1|TRBJ1-3|TRBD1|NA
TGTGCCAGCAGTTCCGGACAGGGCTCTGGAAACACCATATATTTT
CASSSGQGSGNTIYF
>TRBV6-6|TRBJ1-2|NA|NA
TGTGCCAGCAGTACTCACCCAGCCTACTATGGCTACACCTTC
CASSTHPAYYGYTF
>TRBV28|TRBJ1-1|TRBD1|NA
TGTGCCAGCAGGGACAGGTTTGAAGCTTTCTTT
CASRDRFEAFF
>TRBV10-3|TRBJ2-6|TRBD1|NA
TGTGCCATCAGTGAGCCACAGGGGGCAGACTCTGGGGCCAACGTCCTGACTTTC
CAISEPQGADSGANVLTF
>TRBV19|TRBJ2-2|NA|NA
TGTGCCAGTAGTGGGAACGTTTACGTCACCGGGGAGCTGTTTTTT
CASSGNVYVTGELFF
>TRBV19|TRBJ2-7|NA|NA
TGTGCCAGTAGTATCCCCTTTCGGGGGCTGGGCGAGCAGTACTTC
CASSIPFRGLGEQYF
>TRBV19|TRBJ2-6|NA|NA
TGTGCCAGTAGTTCGGGCCTTTCCCGAGATTACTCTGGGGCCAACGTCCTGACTTTC
CASSSGLSRDYSGANVLTF